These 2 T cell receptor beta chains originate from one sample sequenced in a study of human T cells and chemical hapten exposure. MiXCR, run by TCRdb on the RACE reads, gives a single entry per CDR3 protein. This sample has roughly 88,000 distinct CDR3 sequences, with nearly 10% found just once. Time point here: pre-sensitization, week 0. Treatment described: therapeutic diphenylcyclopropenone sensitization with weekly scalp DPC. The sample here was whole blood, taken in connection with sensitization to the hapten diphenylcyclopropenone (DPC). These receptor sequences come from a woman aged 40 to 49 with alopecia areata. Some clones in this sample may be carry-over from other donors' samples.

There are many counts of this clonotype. The CDR3 protein is CASSPPGFNQPQHF. As DNA, the CDR3 is TGTGCCAGCAGCCCCCCGGGCTTCAATCAGCCCCAGCATTTT. The gene calls are TRBV27 and TRBJ1-5; D uncertain. The CDR3 runs 14 residues. CDR1 and CDR2 from the germline V gene are MNHEY and SMNVEV (reference sequence). The V end was cut by 6 bases, the J end by 3 bases, with 12 bases between.

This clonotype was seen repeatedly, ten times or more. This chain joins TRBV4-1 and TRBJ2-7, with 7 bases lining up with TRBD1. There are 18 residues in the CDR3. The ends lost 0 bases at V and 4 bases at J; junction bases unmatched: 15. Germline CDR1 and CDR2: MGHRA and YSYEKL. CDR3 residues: CASSQEGASDRPSYEQYF. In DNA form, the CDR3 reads TGCGCCAGCAGCCAAGAGGGGGCTTCGGACAGGCCTTCTTACGAGCAGTACTTC.